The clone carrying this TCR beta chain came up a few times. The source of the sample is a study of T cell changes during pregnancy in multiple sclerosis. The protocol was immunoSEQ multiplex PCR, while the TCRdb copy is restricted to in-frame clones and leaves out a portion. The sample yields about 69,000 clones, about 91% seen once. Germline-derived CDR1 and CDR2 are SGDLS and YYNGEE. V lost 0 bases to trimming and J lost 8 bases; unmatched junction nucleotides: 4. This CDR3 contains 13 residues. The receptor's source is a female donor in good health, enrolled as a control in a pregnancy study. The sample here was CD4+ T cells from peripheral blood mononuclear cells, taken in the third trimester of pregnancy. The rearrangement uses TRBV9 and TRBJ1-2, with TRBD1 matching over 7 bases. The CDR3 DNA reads TGTGCCAGCAGCGTAGTTAGGGGGCAAGGCTACACCTTC. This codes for CASSVVRGQGYTF.